A single sample is the source of the 6 T cell receptor beta chains below, sequenced in a study of T cell repertoires in cytomegalovirus infection. Each CDR3 protein gets one entry after TCRdb re-called the reads with MiXCR. Seen here are some 590,000 distinct CDR3 sequences, around two fifths observed once, and the top ten hold more than 40%. For these TCRs, the target antigens are not known. The material sequenced was cultured PBMCs, taken from culture after CMV antigen stimulation. The receptors originated from a human donor in good health (CMV status not recorded). Some clones in this sample may be carry-over from other donors' samples.

In this sample, this clonotype turned up a few times. V usage is TRBV6-1 and J usage is TRBJ2-1; 8 nucleotides align to TRBD2. This CDR3 contains 13 residues. V was pared by 8 bases and J by 14 bases, with 14 bases of the junction left unmatched. CDR1 is MNHNS, CDR2 SASEGT, per germline. CDR3 sequence: CASFPVGGVGEFF. CDR3 nucleotides: TGTGCCAGCTTCCCCGTCGGGGGGGTGGGGGAGTTCTTC.

This clonotype was observed once. The genes are TRBV15 and TRBJ2-3, with unresolved D. Germline-derived CDR1 and CDR2 are LNHNV and YYDKDF (reference sequence). The CDR3 has 15 amino acids. V was pared by 1 base and J by 4 bases, with 12 bases between. CDR3 nucleotide sequence: TGTGCCACCAGCAGAGGCGGCGATCTGGCAGATACGCAGTATTTT. The encoded protein is CATSRGGDLADTQYF.

This clonotype was seen a few times. V and J are TRBV20-1 and TRBJ1-5; TRBD1 matches at 9 bases. The V gene end was trimmed by 5 bases and the J gene end by 5 bases; junction bases not matched to a gene: 10. The CDR3 has 15 amino acids. Germline CDR1 is DFQATT and CDR2 is SNEGSKA (reference sequence). The CDR3 DNA sequence: TGCAGTGCTCCGAAGACAGGGGGAATCGATCAGCCCCAGCATTTT. The encoded protein is CSAPKTGGIDQPQHF.

About this clonotype itself: At one end, the junction sequence differs from germline, possibly due to a read error. The chain has TRBV19 and TRBJ2-3; tentatively, D is TRBD1 (6 bases). Germline V lookup: CDR1 LNHDA, CDR2 SQIVND (reference sequence). The CDR3 has 12 amino acids. CDR3 bases: TGTGCCAGTATTGATTCCGCAGGGGTCCTGGTCTTT. The encoded protein is CASIDSAGVLVF.

The chain joins TRBV7-8 to TRBJ2-3; D is ambiguous. The CDR3 runs 17 residues. V gave up 5 bases and J gave up 1 base, with 19 bases separating them. Germline assignment: CDR1 SGHVS and CDR2 FQNEAQ. The DNA of the CDR3 is TGTGCCAGCAGCCCCACATTAGATAGTTTTGGCACAGATACGCAGTATTTT. Translating it yields CASSPTLDSFGTDTQYF. Complete variable domain (other parts from reference TRBV7-8 and TRBJ2-3): GAGVSQSPRYKVAKRGQDVALRCDPISGHVSLFWYQQALGQGPEFLTYFQNEAQLDKSGLPSDRFFAERPEGSVSTLKIQRTQQEDSAVYLCASSPTLDSFGTDTQYFGPGTRLTVL.

This clonotype was picked up many times. This chain uses TRBV7-2 with TRBJ1-2; 7 nucleotides line up with TRBD1. Germline V lookup: CDR1 SGHTA, CDR2 FQGNSA. The CDR3 runs to 16 residues. V gave up 0 bases and J gave up 8 bases; unmatched junction bases: 12. The CDR3 DNA follows: TGTGCCAGCAGCTTAGCGGGAGGGGGCGCCCAACTGGGCTACACCTTC. It specifies CASSLAGGGAQLGYTF.